Below, 25 T cell receptor beta chains from the same sample are listed, as sequenced in a study of cytomegalovirus exposure and HLA in healthy donors. PCR employed 60 Vbeta and 13 Jbeta primers. TCRdb keeps only in-frame clones here, not all; method: immunoSEQ multiplex PCR. This table holds approximately 130,000 clones, approximately 78% found once. What was sequenced was PBMCs. The source of these receptors is a woman aged 40 to 49 in good health and CMV-seropositive.

The chain uses TRBV9 and TRBJ2-7; no clear D gene. The germline V gene encodes CDR1 SGDLS and CDR2 YYNGEE. The CDR3 extends over 14 amino acids. V lost 1 base, J lost 3 bases, and 11 bases lay in between. CDR3 in DNA: TGTGCCAGCAGCGTACAAGTTCAGGACTACGAGCAGTACTTC. It codes for CASSVQVQDYEQYF.

This clone has more than one count but fewer than ten. The chain employs TRBV5-1 and TRBJ2-3, with 7 bases lining up with TRBD1. The CDR3 contains 16 residues. V was clipped by 7 bases and J by 0 bases; unmatched bases: 11. Looked up from germline, CDR1 is SGHRS and CDR2 is YFSETQ. The CDR3 DNA sequence: TGCGCCAGCGGTTACCCGGGACAGAGAAGCACAGATACGCAGTATTTT. The encoded protein is CASGYPGQRSTDTQYF.

V and J are TRBV7-2 and TRBJ1-2; 9 positions agree with TRBD1. Losses at the gene ends were 2 bases for V and 2 bases for J; bases not matched to a gene: 12. CDR1 SGHTA and CDR2 FQGNSA come from the germline V gene. CDR3 length: 18 residues. Here the CDR3 DNA reads TGTGCCAGCAGCTTATCCAATAGCCGGGGGACAGGGAACTATGGCTACACCTTC. Translating gives CASSLSNSRGTGNYGYTF.

V usage is TRBV7-9 and J usage is TRBJ2-1; the match to TRBD1 covers 8 bases. V trimming: 5 bases; J trimming: 3 bases; junction bases outside the gene matches: 12. The CDR3 runs to 17 residues. Germline CDR1 is SEHNR and CDR2 is FQNEAQ (reference sequence). CDR3 amino acids: CASSRDSRGLGYNEQFF. In nucleotides, the CDR3 is TGTGCCAGCAGCCGCGACTCCAGGGGGCTGGGCTACAATGAGCAGTTCTTC.

This chain uses TRBV10-1 with TRBJ2-7; 8 nucleotides align to TRBD2. After removal of 3 bases from V and 3 bases from J, the junction contained 7 bases not matched to a gene. CDR1 WNHNN and CDR2 SYGVQD come from the germline V gene (reference sequence). The CDR3 contains 15 residues. CDR3 in DNA: TGCGCCAGCAGTGATGGGAGCGCGGGGGGCTACGAGCAGTACTTC. Translating gives CASSDGSAGGYEQYF.

J is TRBJ1-1 and V is TRBV7-8; D ambiguous. This CDR3 has 14 residues. Germline loops: CDR1 SGHVS, CDR2 FQNEAQ. The ends were cut back, 4 bases at V and 8 bases at J, with 17 bases in the middle. CDR3 protein: CASSSLLNSAEAFF. The DNA of the CDR3 is TGTGCCAGCAGCTCACTATTGAACTCCGCCGAAGCTTTCTTT.

CDR3 coding DNA: TGTGCCAGCACCAACTCTGGAAACACCATATATTTT. Translating gives CASTNSGNTIYF. The rearrangement uses TRBV6-6 and TRBJ1-3; no clear D. From germline, CDR1 is MNHNY and CDR2 SVGAGI (reference sequence). There are 12 residues in the CDR3. V was clipped by 7 bases and J by 0 bases, with 4 bases between them.

The chain combines TRBV4-1 with TRBJ2-5, with 7 bases aligning to TRBD1. The CDR3 is made up of 15 amino acids. J was trimmed by 0 bases and V by 1 base; bases with no gene match: 2. Germline values: CDR1 MGHRA, CDR2 YSYEKL. The CDR3 DNA is TGCGCCAGCAGCCAAGGTGACAGGGACCAAGAGACCCAGTACTTC. Protein: CASSQGDRDQETQYF.

The chain joins TRBV7-6 to TRBJ2-1; D perhaps matches TRBD2 (5 bases). Deletions cut 3 bases from V and 9 bases from J, with 15 bases between. The CDR3 covers 14 residues. CDR1 is SGHVS and CDR2 is FNYEAQ in the germline V gene. In DNA, the CDR3 is TGTGCCAGCAGCTTTAGCGTTGGAGGCGGTGAGCAGTTCTTC. Translation gives CASSFSVGGGEQFF.

This sequence joins TRBV19 and TRBJ1-5; perhaps TRBD1 as D (5 bases). This CDR3 comprises 14 residues. The ends were cut back, 2 bases at V and 5 bases at J, with 10 bases in the middle. The germline CDR1 and CDR2 sequences are LNHDA and SQIVND (reference sequence). CDR3 DNA: TGTGCCAGTAGTATACAGGGTACTTATCAGCCCCAGCATTTT. Translation: CASSIQGTYQPQHF.

The V gene is TRBV9, the J gene TRBJ2-5; 14 bases are a match to TRBD2. The CDR3 runs to 18 residues. Losses at the gene ends were 3 bases for V and 4 bases for J; bases not matched to a gene: 11. The V gene's germline CDR1 is SGDLS and CDR2 YYNGEE. The CDR3 loop is CASSAPSRTSGGTETQYF. The CDR3 DNA reads TGTGCCAGCAGCGCTCCTTCCCGGACTAGCGGGGGGACAGAGACCCAGTACTTC.

This chain links TRBV6-6 with TRBJ2-7; a weak D match, TRBD1 (6 bases). CDR1 is MNHNY and CDR2 is SVGAGI in the germline V gene (reference sequence). V was cut by 6 bases and J by 7 bases, with 19 bases left in between. This CDR3 comprises 14 residues. The CDR3 coding sequence is TGTGCCAGCAGGACGGACAGAGACTTAGGGGAGCAGTACTTC. It codes for CASRTDRDLGEQYF.

The rearrangement links TRBV9 to TRBJ2-7, with 11 bases fitting TRBD1. Germline V gene lookup returns CDR1 SGDLS and CDR2 YYNGEE. There are 17 residues in the CDR3. Germline trimming cut 0 bases from V and 0 bases from J; bases unmatched to any gene: 5. For the CDR3, the DNA is TGTGCCAGCAGCGTAGGGTGGGGACAGGGGGGCTCCTACGAGCAGTACTTC. Protein sequence: CASSVGWGQGGSYEQYF.

The chain couples TRBV19 to TRBJ2-4; TRBD2 aligns across 9 bases. V lost 1 base and J lost 4; bases outside the gene matches: 5. The germline V gene encodes CDR1 LNHDA and CDR2 SQIVND (reference sequence). The CDR3 has 16 amino acids. DNA for the CDR3: TGTGCCAGTAGTATAGGGGGGCTAGCGGGAAAAAACATTCAGTACTTC. Translated: CASSIGGLAGKNIQYF.

This rearrangement joins TRBV27 to TRBJ2-3; 7 nucleotides agree with TRBD1. Germline trimming cut 5 bases from V and 1 base from J; bases unmatched to any gene: 9. This CDR3 has 16 residues. Germline V gene sequence: CDR1 MNHEY, CDR2 SMNVEV (reference sequence). The CDR3 loop is CASSIDRERGTDTQYF. DNA of the CDR3: TGTGCCAGCAGTATCGACAGGGAGAGGGGCACAGATACGCAGTATTTT.

The CDR3 DNA is TGTGCCATCAGTGACGGGGGTCTGGGCTTGAAAGAGACCCAGTACTTC. Translation: CAISDGGLGLKETQYF. The chain joins TRBV10-3 to TRBJ2-5, with a possible D match to TRBD2 (6 bases). CDR1 and CDR2 (germline): ENHRY, SYGVKD. This CDR3 contains 16 residues. Trimming pared 3 bases from V and 3 bases from J, leaving 17 bases between.

The chain uses TRBV19 and TRBJ2-2; TRBD2 matches 7 bases. Losses at the gene ends were 3 bases for V and 3 bases for J; bases not matched to a gene: 7. Germline V gene data show CDR1 as LNHDA and CDR2 as SQIVND (reference sequence). The CDR3 extends over 16 amino acids. The CDR3 DNA is TGTGCCAGTAGTATTGGGCTAGCGGTTCACACCGGGGAGCTGTTTTTT. Protein: CASSIGLAVHTGELFF.

In this sample, this clone turned up once. V gene TRBV30 combines with J gene TRBJ2-5; TRBD2 might be the D (5 bases). The CDR3 runs 11 residues. Germline V gene sequence: CDR1 GTSNPN, CDR2 SVGIG (reference sequence). CDR3 in DNA: TGTAGCCTCGGAGGCGGTGAGACCCAGTACTTC. Its translation: CSLGGGETQYF.

V is TRBV2 and J is TRBJ1-1; D not resolved. Germline CDR1 and CDR2: SNHLY and FYNNEI. With 6 bases removed from V and 2 bases from J, the gap between germline ends came to 7 bases. The CDR3 consists of 12 residues. The CDR3 loop is CASRIINTEAFF. The CDR3 region has the DNA TGTGCCAGCAGAATCATTAACACTGAAGCTTTCTTT.

The chain uses TRBV6-1 and TRBJ2-5; a weak D match, TRBD2 (6 bases). Germline assignment: CDR1 MNHNS and CDR2 SASEGT. Trimming took off 4 bases at V and 3 bases at J, with 12 bases between the two ends. This CDR3 has 14 residues. The CDR3: CASSAGTDKETQYF. CDR3 DNA sequence: TGTGCCAGCAGTGCCGGGACTGATAAAGAGACCCAGTACTTC.

The gene calls are TRBV19 and TRBJ2-1, with a tentative D call TRBD1 (6 bases). The CDR3 loop spans 13 amino acids. CDR1 and CDR2 from the germline V gene are LNHDA and SQIVND (reference sequence). V was pared by 3 bases and J by 8 bases, with 11 bases between. The CDR3 DNA follows: TGTGCCAGTAGTATTAGGGCAGGGGATGAGCAGTTCTTC. It translates to CASSIRAGDEQFF.

A few counts support this clone. The chain has TRBV6-1 and TRBJ1-2; 9 bases line up with TRBD1. The CDR3 contains 15 residues. The V and J ends lost 6 bases and 5 bases, in that order; junction bases with no gene match: 10. Per germline, CDR1 MNHNS and CDR2 SASEGT. CDR3 coding DNA: TGTGCCAGCAGCGTACAGGGGGCTCGGGAATATGGCTACACCTTC. Translated: CASSVQGAREYGYTF.

The chain has TRBV11-2 and TRBJ2-1; 8 bases map to TRBD2. J lost 5 bases, V lost 5 bases, and 11 bases had no gene match. In germline, CDR1 is SGHAT, CDR2 FQNNGV. The CDR3 totals 16 residues. CDR3 DNA sequence: TGTGCCAGCAGCCCCTCCGGGACTAGAAAGGACAATGAGCAGTTCTTC. The encoded protein is CASSPSGTRKDNEQFF.

Comment on this clone: One end of the junction fails to match germline, which may point to a read error. The chain carries TRBV7-9 and TRBJ2-7; 8 bases fit TRBD2. From germline, CDR1 is SEHNR and CDR2 FQNEAQ (reference sequence). This CDR3 spans 17 amino acids. The CDR3 here is CSSSLGVAGNRSYEQYF. Here the CDR3 DNA reads TGTTCCAGCAGCTTAGGCGTAGCGGGGAATAGATCCTACGAGCAGTACTTC.

The V and J genes are TRBV28 and TRBJ2-3; possible D gene TRBD2, 6 bases. The CDR3 has 14 amino acids. Trimming pared 3 bases from V and 2 bases from J, leaving 9 bases between. Germline lookup yields CDR1 MDHEN and CDR2 SYDVKM. In nucleotides, the CDR3 is TGTGCCAGCAGTTTCGGGGGAAACACAGATACGCAGTATTTT. Encoded protein: CASSFGGNTDTQYF.